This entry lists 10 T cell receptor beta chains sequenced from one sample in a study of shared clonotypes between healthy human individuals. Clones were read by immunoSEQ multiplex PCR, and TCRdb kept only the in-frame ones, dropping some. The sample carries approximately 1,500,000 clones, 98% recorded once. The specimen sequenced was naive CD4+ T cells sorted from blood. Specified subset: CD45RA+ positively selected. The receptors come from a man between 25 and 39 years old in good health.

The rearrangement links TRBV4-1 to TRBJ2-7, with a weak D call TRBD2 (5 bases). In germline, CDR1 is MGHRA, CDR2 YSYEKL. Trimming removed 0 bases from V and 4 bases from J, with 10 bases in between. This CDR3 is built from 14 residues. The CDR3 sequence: CASSQDSRGYEQYF. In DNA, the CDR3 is TGCGCCAGCAGCCAAGATTCTCGGGGTTACGAGCAGTACTTC.

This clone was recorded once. The CDR3 loop reads CAISAQLLAGNYEQYF. CDR3 bases: TGTGCCATCAGTGCCCAACTACTAGCGGGAAACTACGAGCAGTACTTC. This chain connects TRBV10-3 to TRBJ2-7, with TRBD2 identical over 10 bases. The CDR3 runs to 16 residues. Germline V gene data show CDR1 as ENHRY and CDR2 as SYGVKD. V lost 4 bases, J lost 3 bases, and 9 bases stayed unmatched.

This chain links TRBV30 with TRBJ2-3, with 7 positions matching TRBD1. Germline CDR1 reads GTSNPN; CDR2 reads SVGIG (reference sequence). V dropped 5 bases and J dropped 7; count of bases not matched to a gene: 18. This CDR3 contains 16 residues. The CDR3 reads CAWLRDRARSVHTQYF. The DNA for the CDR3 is TGTGCCTGGCTCAGAGACAGGGCCCGATCGGTACATACGCAGTATTTT.

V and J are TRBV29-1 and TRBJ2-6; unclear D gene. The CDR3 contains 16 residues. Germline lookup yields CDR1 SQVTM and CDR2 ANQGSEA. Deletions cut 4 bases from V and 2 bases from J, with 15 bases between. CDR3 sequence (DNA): TGCAGCGTTGTTTTTCTGGGTAGAGCTGGGGCCAACGTCCTGACTTTC. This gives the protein CSVVFLGRAGANVLTF.

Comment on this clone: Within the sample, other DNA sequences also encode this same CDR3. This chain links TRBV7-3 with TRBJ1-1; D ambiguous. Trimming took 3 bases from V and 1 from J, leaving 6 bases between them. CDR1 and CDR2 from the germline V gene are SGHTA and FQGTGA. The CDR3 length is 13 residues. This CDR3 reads CASSLGRNTEAFF. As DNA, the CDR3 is TGTGCCAGCAGCTTGGGTCGGAACACTGAAGCTTTCTTT.

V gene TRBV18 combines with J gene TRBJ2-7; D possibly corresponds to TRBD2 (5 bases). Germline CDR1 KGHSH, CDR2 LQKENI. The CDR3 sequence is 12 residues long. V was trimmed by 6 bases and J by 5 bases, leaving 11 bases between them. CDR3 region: CASSLGSNEQYF. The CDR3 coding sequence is TGTGCCAGCTCCCTGGGGAGTAACGAGCAGTACTTC.

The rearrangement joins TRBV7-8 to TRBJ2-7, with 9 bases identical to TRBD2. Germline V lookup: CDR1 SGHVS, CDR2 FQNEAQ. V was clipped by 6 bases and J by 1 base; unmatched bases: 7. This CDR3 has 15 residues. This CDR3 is CASRLTSGSSYEQYF. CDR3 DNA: TGTGCCAGCAGGCTAACTAGCGGGTCTTCCTACGAGCAGTACTTC.

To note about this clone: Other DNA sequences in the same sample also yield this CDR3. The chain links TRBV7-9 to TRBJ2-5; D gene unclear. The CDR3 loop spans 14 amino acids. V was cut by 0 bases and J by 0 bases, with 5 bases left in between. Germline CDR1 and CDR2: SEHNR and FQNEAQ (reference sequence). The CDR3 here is CASSLAAYQETQYF. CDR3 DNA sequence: TGTGCCAGCAGCTTAGCGGCTTACCAAGAGACCCAGTACTTC.

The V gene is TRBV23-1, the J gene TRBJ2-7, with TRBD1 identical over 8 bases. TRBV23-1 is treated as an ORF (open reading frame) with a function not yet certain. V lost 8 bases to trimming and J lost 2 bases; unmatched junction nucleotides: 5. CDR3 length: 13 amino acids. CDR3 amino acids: CASPTGVPYEQYF. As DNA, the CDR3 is TGCGCCAGCCCGACAGGGGTACCCTACGAGCAGTACTTC.

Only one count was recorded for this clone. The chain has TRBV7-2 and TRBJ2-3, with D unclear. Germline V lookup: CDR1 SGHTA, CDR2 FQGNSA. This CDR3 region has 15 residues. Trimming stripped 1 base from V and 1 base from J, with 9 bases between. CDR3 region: CASSLDRARTDTQYF. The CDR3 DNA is TGTGCCAGCAGCTTAGATCGGGCGCGCACAGATACGCAGTATTTT. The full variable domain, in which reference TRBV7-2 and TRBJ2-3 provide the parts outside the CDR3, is GAGVSQSPSNKVTEKGKDVELRCDPISGHTALYWYRQSLGQGLEFLIYFQGNSAPDKSGLPSDRFSAERTGGSVSTLTIQRTQQEDSAVYLCASSLDRARTDTQYFGPGTRLTVL.